These 25 T cell receptor beta chains came from one sample sequenced in a study of T cell clones after liver transplantation (dated by TCRdb to between 2017 and 2020). Library preparation employed the immunoSEQ multiplex PCR assay. As stored in TCRdb, this immuneACCESS dataset retains in-frame rearrangements with V and J assigned. A fraction of the clones does not appear; measured against another copy, unresolved V genes explain less than half of the discrepancy, and the remainder lacks a known reason. Across this sample there are under 55,000 clones, with around 83% seen only once. The ten largest clones represent almost 2.5% of the sample. The sample consisted of CD4+ T cells from blood, taken 24 months after liver transplant. These receptor sequences come from a human patient who received a liver transplant. Donor T cells from the graft may be present among the T cells after a transplant.

CDR3 DNA sequence: TGTGCCAGCAGCTTACTCGGGGTCAATGAGCAGTTCTTC. Protein: CASSLLGVNEQFF. The rearrangement uses TRBV7-2 and TRBJ2-1; D perhaps matches TRBD2 (5 bases). Trimming pared 2 bases from V and 6 bases from J, leaving 8 bases between. The length of the CDR3 is 13 residues. Germline V gene data show CDR1 as SGHTA and CDR2 as FQGNSA.

In this sample, this clone turned up once. The chain has TRBV27 and TRBJ1-4; 10 bases agree with TRBD1. Trimming cost V 10 bases and J 10 bases; bases outside gene matches: 12. CDR3 length: 14 residues. Per germline, CDR1 MNHEY and CDR2 SMNVEV (reference sequence). In DNA form, the CDR3 reads TGTGCCACTATACTCCGGGACAGGGGAGGAAAACTGTTTTTT. Translating it yields CATILRDRGGKLFF. The variable domain in full, completed from reference TRBV27 and TRBJ1-4, reads EAQVTQNPRYLITVTGKKLTVTCSQNMNHEYMSWYRQDPGLGLRQIYYSMNVEVTDKGDVPEGYKVSRKEKRNFPLILESPSPNQTSLYFCATILRDRGGKLFFGSGTQLSVL.

The chain employs TRBV14 and TRBJ1-3; no definite D call. The CDR3 sequence is 16 residues long. The germline gives CDR1 SGHDN, CDR2 FVKESK. V gave up 10 bases and J gave up 0 bases, with 19 bases separating them. Here the CDR3 reads CAIISTDGSSGNTIYF. The CDR3 DNA reads TGTGCCATCATTTCTACGGACGGCAGCTCTGGAAACACCATATATTTT.

Comment on this clone: The germline gene is not matched at one end of the junction; a read error may be the cause. The rearrangement uses TRBV6-1 and TRBJ2-7; D is uncertain. CDR3 length: 11 residues. Germline CDR1 reads MNHNS; CDR2 reads SASEGT. The CDR3 sequence is CASSEAGGKHF. The CDR3 DNA sequence: TGTGCCAGCAGTGAAGCCGGTGGAAAGCACTTC.

The V call is TRBV7-3, the J call TRBJ2-7, with D possibly being TRBD2 (6 bases). Germline V CDR1 and CDR2: SGHTA, FQGTGA. The CDR3 spans 13 residues. V was pared by 2 bases and J by 6 bases, with 11 bases between. This chain's CDR3 is CASSLWEEGEQYF. In DNA form, the CDR3 reads TGTGCCAGCAGCTTATGGGAGGAAGGCGAGCAGTACTTC.

The chain is built from TRBV29-1 and TRBJ2-2, with 10 nucleotides matching TRBD2. Germline assignment: CDR1 SQVTM and CDR2 ANQGSEA. Trimming at V came to 5 bases and at J to 4 bases, leaving 10 bases not matched to a gene. The CDR3 covers 16 residues. The CDR3 nucleotides read TGCAGCGTTAGCACTAGGGGACTAGCGAGCACCGGGGAGCTGTTTTTT. Translation gives CSVSTRGLASTGELFF.

This rearrangement joins TRBV6-1 to TRBJ2-7, with D possibly called TRBD1 or TRBD2 (5 bases each). The CDR3 sequence is 12 residues long. CDR1 and CDR2 (germline): MNHNS, SASEGT. The ends were cut back, 6 bases at V and 5 bases at J, with 11 bases in the middle. In nucleotides, the CDR3 is TGTGCCAGCAGCCAGGTGGGGGACGAGCAGTACTTC. Amino acids: CASSQVGDEQYF.

The rearrangement joins TRBV6-6 to TRBJ2-5; TRBD1 agrees at 7 bases. The germline V gene has CDR1 MNHNY and CDR2 SVGAGI (reference sequence). The CDR3 has 12 amino acids. After removal of 7 bases from V and 6 bases from J, the junction contained 5 bases not matched to a gene. CDR3 residues: CASMSGGQTQYF. The CDR3 nucleotides read TGTGCCAGCATGTCAGGGGGACAGACCCAGTACTTC.

V is TRBV19 and J is TRBJ1-5; tentative D call: TRBD1 (6 bases). The germline gives CDR1 LNHDA, CDR2 SQIVND (reference sequence). Trimming stripped 1 base from V and 4 bases from J, with 17 bases between. This CDR3 has 17 amino acids. This CDR3 is CASSIVPGGHGNQPQHF. The CDR3 bases are TGTGCCAGTAGTATAGTCCCGGGGGGGCACGGTAATCAGCCCCAGCATTTT.

This chain uses TRBV27 with TRBJ1-4; no clear D. Trimming left V 5 bases short and J 5 bases short, with 9 bases between. CDR1 is MNHEY, CDR2 SMNVEV, per germline (reference sequence). CDR3 length equals 13 residues. The CDR3 loop reads CASSPDRNEKLFF. The CDR3 DNA sequence: TGTGCCAGCAGTCCGGACCGAAATGAAAAACTGTTTTTT.

This chain connects TRBV6-5 to TRBJ2-7; 7 positions agree with TRBD1. V dropped 2 bases and J dropped 4; count of bases not matched to a gene: 11. CDR3 length: 16 residues. CDR1 is MNHEY, CDR2 SVGAGI, per germline. CDR3 sequence (DNA): TGTGCCAGCAGTTACCTCACCGGGACAGAGACATACGAGCAGTACTTC. This translates into CASSYLTGTETYEQYF.

This sequence joins TRBV5-1 and TRBJ1-6; no definite D call. Germline V CDR1 and CDR2: SGHRS, YFSETQ. The V gene lost 0 bases and the J gene lost 0 bases, with 10 bases spanning the gap. The CDR3 spans 17 residues. The CDR3 loop is CASSLEDPRSYNSPLHF. For the CDR3, the DNA is TGCGCCAGCAGCTTGGAAGATCCCCGCTCCTATAATTCACCCCTCCACTTT.

This chain joins TRBV27 and TRBJ1-2; no definite D call. V gave up 9 bases and J gave up 8 bases, with 22 bases separating them. The CDR3 runs to 14 residues. Germline lookup yields CDR1 MNHEY and CDR2 SMNVEV (reference sequence). CDR3 sequence (DNA): TGTGCCAGAGCCCTGGCGGACTACCTAGGCGGCTACACCTTC. The encoded protein is CARALADYLGGYTF.

This clone was recorded once. This rearrangement joins TRBV7-2 to TRBJ2-7; 10 positions agree with TRBD2. With V trimmed by 5 bases and J by 5 bases, 9 bases remained unmatched. Per the germline V gene, CDR1 is SGHTA and CDR2 is FQGNSA. The CDR3 runs to 15 residues. CDR3 nucleotides: TGTGCCAGCAGCCCTCAAGGGCTAGCGGGGGACGAGCAGTACTTC. Amino acids: CASSPQGLAGDEQYF.

The chain is built from TRBV9 and TRBJ1-1; the D is unclear. This CDR3 region has 17 residues. Germline lookup yields CDR1 SGDLS and CDR2 YYNGEE. Trimming took off 4 bases at V and 6 bases at J, with 25 bases between the two ends. The CDR3 bases are TGTGCCAGCAGCTCAAACTCACCGCCCCACTGGAGGGCTGAAGCTTTCTTT. Its translation: CASSSNSPPHWRAEAFF.

This chain connects TRBV19 to TRBJ2-3; a weak D match, TRBD2 (6 bases). This CDR3 comprises 15 residues. V was trimmed by 7 bases and J by 1 base, leaving 15 bases between them. The germline V gene has CDR1 LNHDA and CDR2 SQIVND (reference sequence). The CDR3, as DNA: TGTGCCAGTATAAACCGGGCTAGCGGCACAGATACGCAGTATTTT. Its protein is CASINRASGTDTQYF.

The gene calls are TRBV6-1 and TRBJ1-2; no firm D call. This CDR3 comprises 12 residues. Germline V gene sequence: CDR1 MNHNS, CDR2 SASEGT. Deletions cut 6 bases from V and 4 bases from J, with 9 bases between. This chain's CDR3 is CASRPGSYGYTF. The CDR3 DNA follows: TGTGCCAGCAGGCCGGGAAGCTATGGCTACACCTTC.

The chain couples TRBV5-4 to TRBJ2-2; 7 positions agree with TRBD1. The V and J ends lost 4 bases and 4 bases, in that order; junction bases with no gene match: 10. The CDR3 sequence is 16 residues long. Germline values: CDR1 SGHNT, CDR2 YYREEE (reference sequence). In DNA, the CDR3 is TGTGCCAGCAGCCCCCCCGGGACAGTGGGCACCGGGGAGCTGTTTTTT. Residues: CASSPPGTVGTGELFF.

There are a few counts of this clone. J is TRBJ1-5 and V is TRBV19, with TRBD1 identical over 7 bases. The CDR3 totals 15 residues. Per the germline V gene, CDR1 is LNHDA and CDR2 is SQIVND (reference sequence). Trimming at V came to 7 bases and at J to 1 base, leaving 7 bases not matched to a gene. CDR3 sequence: CASKGGGRSNQPQHF. CDR3 in DNA: TGTGCCAGTAAAGGGGGCGGACGGAGCAATCAGCCCCAGCATTTT. Complete variable domain (other parts from reference TRBV19 and TRBJ1-5): DGGITQSPKYLFRKEGQNVTLSCEQNLNHDAMYWYRQDPGQGLRLIYYSQIVNDFQKGDIAEGYSVSREKKESFPLTVTSAQKNPTAFYLCASKGGGRSNQPQHFGDGTRLSIL.

This clone was picked up one time. The V call is TRBV7-9, the J call TRBJ1-5; D unclear. Between the trimmed V and J ends, which lost 4 bases and 10 bases, there was a span of 8 bases. This CDR3 has 11 amino acids. Germline lookup yields CDR1 SEHNR and CDR2 FQNEAQ (reference sequence). Here the CDR3 reads CASSSEGPQHF. The CDR3 DNA follows: TGTGCCAGCAGCTCCGAGGGTCCCCAGCATTTT.

The J gene is TRBJ1-1, the V gene TRBV27; D gene uncertain. CDR3 length: 16 residues. Per germline, CDR1 MNHEY and CDR2 SMNVEV (reference sequence). The V and J ends lost 2 bases and 5 bases respectively, with 18 bases between them. The CDR3 region has the DNA TGTGCCAGCAGTTTAAGGGCGGTAAGGTTAAAGACTGAAGCTTTCTTT. Protein sequence: CASSLRAVRLKTEAFF.

The chain joins TRBV12-5 to TRBJ2-3, with a weak D call TRBD2 (5 bases). The CDR3 contains 14 residues. Trimming shortened V by 7 bases and J by 6 bases, and 17 bases separated the two germline ends. The germline V gene has CDR1 LGHNT and CDR2 FRNRAP. Written as DNA, the CDR3 is TGTGCTAGTGTTAACGGGCTCCCGGGGGATACGCAGTATTTT. Its translation: CASVNGLPGDTQYF.

V usage is TRBV7-7 and J usage is TRBJ2-5; TRBD2 matches at 7 bases. Germline trimming cut 5 bases from V and 1 base from J; bases unmatched to any gene: 7. CDR3 length: 15 residues. CDR1 and CDR2 from the germline V gene are SSHAT and FNYEAQ (reference sequence). The CDR3 is CASSPSWTSQETQYF. The CDR3 DNA reads TGTGCCAGCAGCCCCTCTTGGACTAGCCAAGAGACCCAGTACTTC.

V usage is TRBV19 and J usage is TRBJ2-3; a possible D gene is TRBD1 (6 bases). The CDR3 contains 18 residues. Between the trimmed V and J ends, which lost 2 bases and 5 bases, there was a span of 23 bases. The germline CDR1 and CDR2 sequences are LNHDA and SQIVND (reference sequence). The DNA for the CDR3 is TGTGCCAGTAGTATAACCGGGTGGCGGCAGGGGAGAGGAGATACGCAGTATTTT. Translation: CASSITGWRQGRGDTQYF.

The chain joins TRBV27 to TRBJ2-7; TRBD2 agrees at 10 bases. The CDR3 extends over 13 amino acids. Germline CDR1 is MNHEY and CDR2 is SMNVEV (reference sequence). The V segment lost 5 bases and the J segment 3 bases; nucleotides outside the gene matches: 1. The CDR3 here is CASSSGRVYEQYF. The CDR3 nucleotides read TGTGCCAGCAGTAGCGGGAGGGTCTACGAGCAGTACTTC.